A single sample is the source of the 2 T cell receptor beta chains below, sequenced in a study of cytomegalovirus exposure and HLA in healthy donors. This table comes from immunoSEQ multiplex PCR, and its TCRdb copy is limited to in-frame clones, with some not included. The sample has approximately 110,000 clones, 88% seen once. Sequenced: PBMCs. Receptors were obtained from a woman between 18 and 29 years old in good health and CMV-seronegative.

The CDR3 DNA is TGTGCCTGGACCGGGACAGGGAATGAAAAACTGTTTTTT. This sequence encodes CAWTGTGNEKLFF. J is TRBJ1-4 and V is TRBV30, with TRBD1 identical over 9 bases. The germline gives CDR1 GTSNPN, CDR2 SVGIG (reference sequence). The CDR3 sequence is 13 residues long. The trim removed 4 bases at V and 5 bases at J, leaving 2 bases unmatched.

This chain links TRBV7-2 with TRBJ2-7; no firm D call. The V gene lost 6 bases and the J gene lost 2 bases, with 14 bases spanning the gap. Per the germline V gene, CDR1 is SGHTA and CDR2 is FQGNSA. The length of the CDR3 is 14 residues. The CDR3 nucleotides read TGTGCCAGCAGGAGAGATTATAACGCCTACGAGCAGTACTTC. Encoded protein: CASRRDYNAYEQYF.